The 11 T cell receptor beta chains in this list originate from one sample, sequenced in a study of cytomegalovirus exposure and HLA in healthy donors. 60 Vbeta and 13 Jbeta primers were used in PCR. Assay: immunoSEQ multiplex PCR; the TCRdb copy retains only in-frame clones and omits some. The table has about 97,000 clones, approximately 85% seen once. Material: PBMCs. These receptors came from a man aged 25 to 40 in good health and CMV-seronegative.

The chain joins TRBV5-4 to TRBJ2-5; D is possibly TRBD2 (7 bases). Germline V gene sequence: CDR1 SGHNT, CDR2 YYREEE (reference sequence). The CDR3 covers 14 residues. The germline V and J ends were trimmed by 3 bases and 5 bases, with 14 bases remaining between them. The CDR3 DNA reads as TGTGCCAGCAGCTCTAAGGGGGGAGGGGAGACCCAGTACTTC. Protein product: CASSSKGGGETQYF.

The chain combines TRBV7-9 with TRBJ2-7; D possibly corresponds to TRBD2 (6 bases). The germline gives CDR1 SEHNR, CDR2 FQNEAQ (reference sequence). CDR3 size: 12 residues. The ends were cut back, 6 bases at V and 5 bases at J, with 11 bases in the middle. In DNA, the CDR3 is TGTGCCAGCAGTTACAGGAGGGACGAGCAGTACTTC. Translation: CASSYRRDEQYF.

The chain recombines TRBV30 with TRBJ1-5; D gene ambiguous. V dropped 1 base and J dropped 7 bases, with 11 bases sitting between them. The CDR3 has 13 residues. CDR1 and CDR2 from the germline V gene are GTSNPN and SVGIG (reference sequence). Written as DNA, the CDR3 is TGTGCCTGGAGTGCCACCGATCGGCAGCCCCAGCATTTT. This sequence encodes CAWSATDRQPQHF.

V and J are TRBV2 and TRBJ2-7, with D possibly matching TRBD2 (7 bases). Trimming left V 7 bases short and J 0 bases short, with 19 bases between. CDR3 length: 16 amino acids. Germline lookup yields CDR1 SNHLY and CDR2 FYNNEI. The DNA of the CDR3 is TGTGCCAGCATCATTAGGGGGGGGGTGATCTCCTACGAGCAGTACTTC. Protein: CASIIRGGVISYEQYF.

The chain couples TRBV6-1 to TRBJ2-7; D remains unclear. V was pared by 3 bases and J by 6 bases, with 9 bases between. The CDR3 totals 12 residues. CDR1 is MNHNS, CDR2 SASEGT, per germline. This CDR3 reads CASSEKQFEQYF. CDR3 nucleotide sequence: TGTGCCAGCAGTGAGAAACAGTTCGAGCAGTACTTC.

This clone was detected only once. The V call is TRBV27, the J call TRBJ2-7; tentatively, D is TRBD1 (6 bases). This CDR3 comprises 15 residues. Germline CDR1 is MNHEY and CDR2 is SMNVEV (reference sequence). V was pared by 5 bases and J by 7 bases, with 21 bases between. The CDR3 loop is CASSVEKQGSREQYF. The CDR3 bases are TGTGCCAGCAGTGTCGAAAAACAGGGTTCGCGTGAGCAGTACTTC.

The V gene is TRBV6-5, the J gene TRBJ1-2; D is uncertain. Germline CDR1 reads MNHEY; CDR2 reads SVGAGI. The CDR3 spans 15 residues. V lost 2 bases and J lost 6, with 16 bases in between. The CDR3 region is CASSYERRRLHGYTF. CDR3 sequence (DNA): TGTGCCAGCAGTTACGAACGGCGGAGACTGCATGGCTACACCTTC.

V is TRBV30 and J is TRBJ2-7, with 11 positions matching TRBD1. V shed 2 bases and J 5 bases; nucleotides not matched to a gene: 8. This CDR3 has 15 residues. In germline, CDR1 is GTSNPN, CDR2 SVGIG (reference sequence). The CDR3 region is CAWSLGQGGPNEQYF. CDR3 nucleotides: TGTGCCTGGAGTCTGGGACAGGGGGGGCCCAACGAGCAGTACTTC.

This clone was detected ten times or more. CDR3 nucleotides: TGCGCCAGCAGTGATGGCGGACAGGGGGGTGTGAACACTGAAGCTTTCTTT. Its protein product is CASSDGGQGGVNTEAFF. The chain links TRBV10-1 to TRBJ1-1; 10 nucleotides line up with TRBD1. This CDR3 is 17 amino acids long. CDR1 and CDR2 from the germline V gene are WNHNN and SYGVQD (reference sequence). Trimming cost V 3 bases and J 0 bases; bases outside gene matches: 7.

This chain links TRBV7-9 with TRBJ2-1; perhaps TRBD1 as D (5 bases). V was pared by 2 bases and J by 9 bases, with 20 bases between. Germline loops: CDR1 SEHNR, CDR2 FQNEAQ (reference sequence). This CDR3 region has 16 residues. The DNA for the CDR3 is TGTGCCAGCAGCTTATCGGGCGTGGTAGAAAGGGGTGAGCAGTTCTTC. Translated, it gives CASSLSGVVERGEQFF.

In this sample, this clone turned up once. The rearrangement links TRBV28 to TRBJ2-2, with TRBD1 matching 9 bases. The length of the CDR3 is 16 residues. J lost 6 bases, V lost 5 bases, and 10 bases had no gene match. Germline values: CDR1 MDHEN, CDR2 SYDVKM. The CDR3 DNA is TGTGCCAGCAGTCACGGGACAGGGAAGGGTCCCGGGGAGCTGTTTTTT. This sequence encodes CASSHGTGKGPGELFF.